What follows are 4 T cell receptor beta chains derived from one specimen sequenced in a study of blood T cells in healthy people across ages. Then a second PCR, running roughly 7 to 11 cycles, was carried out with a sample-barcoded 5' primer and a J-beta primer mix. TCRdb reanalysed the 5' RACE reads using MiXCR and keeps one entry per CDR3 protein. The table records 700,000 to 800,000 distinct CDR3 sequences, 35% to 45% of them present only once. The specimen sequenced was blood. The receptors here all came from a woman aged 55-70 years in good health.

The V call is TRBV10-3, the J call TRBJ2-1; the match to TRBD2 covers 8 bases. V lost 5 bases to trimming and J lost 10 bases; unmatched junction nucleotides: 4. The CDR3 has 12 amino acids. Germline V CDR1 and CDR2: ENHRY, SYGVKD. CDR3 in amino acids: CAISRTSQEQFF. The CDR3 bases are TGTGCCATCAGTAGGACTAGCCAGGAGCAGTTCTTC.

This rearrangement joins TRBV29-1 to TRBJ1-2, with D unresolved. CDR3 length: 16 amino acids. Germline V gene data show CDR1 as SQVTM and CDR2 as ANQGSEA. V was shortened by 5 bases and J by 1 base, with 20 bases between the two germline ends. The CDR3 DNA reads TGCAGCGTTACCCGGGCCACTCTACGCGTTAACTATGGCTACACCTTC. Translating gives CSVTRATLRVNYGYTF.

The rearrangement joins TRBV9 to TRBJ1-2; 12 bases are shared with TRBD1. This CDR3 has 17 residues. With 4 bases clipped from V and 4 bases from J, the junction kept 11 bases outside the gene matches. Germline-derived CDR1 and CDR2 are SGDLS and YYNGEE. Written as DNA, the CDR3 is TGTGCCAGCAGCCCCCCCGGGACAGGGGGCTGGAGCTATGGCTACACCTTC. Translating it yields CASSPPGTGGWSYGYTF.

V and J are TRBV6-1 and TRBJ2-1, with 8 nucleotides matching TRBD2. Trimming cost V 7 bases and J 6 bases; bases outside gene matches: 17. The CDR3 length is 17 residues. Germline loops: CDR1 MNHNS, CDR2 SASEGT. The CDR3 DNA reads TGTGCCAGCACCCGATTTAGGTCGAGCGGGAGTGCCAATGAGCAGTTCTTC. It yields the protein CASTRFRSSGSANEQFF.